The rows below give T cell receptor beta chains drawn from one sample of a study of blood T cell repertoires in COVID-19. Data came from immunoSEQ multiplex PCR; TCRdb stores just in-frame clones and leaves some out. This repertoire shows about 200,000 clones, roughly 86% found once; its top ten account for 3% to 3.5%. Material for sequencing was peripheral blood. All receptors derive from a man aged 55 to 70 with acute or convalescent COVID-19. CDR3s include the opening cysteine and the closing phenylalanine or tryptophan. The order of the fields is V gene, D gene, clone size, J gene, CDR3 protein, CDR3 DNA. D genes are given only for firm matches. Size is stated for part of the rows, as once, few or many counts, or as a class when the clone is expanded.

TRBV5-1,-,-,TRBJ1-3,CASSPGGAGNTIYF,TGCGCCAGCAGCCCAGGAGGGGCGGGAAACACCATATATTTT
TRBV28,TRBD1,-,TRBJ2-1,CASRPTAGTGRLNEQFF,TGTGCCAGCAGACCAACCGCCGGGACAGGGCGGTTAAATGAGCAGTTCTTC
TRBV5-5,-,-,TRBJ2-7,CASSFEGYEQYF,TGTGCCAGCAGCTTTGAGGGCTACGAGCAGTACTTC
TRBV4-2,TRBD2,-,TRBJ2-3,CASSQLRGGTSGGHSTDTQYF,TGTGCCAGCAGCCAACTCAGGGGCGGGACTAGCGGGGGGCATAGCACAGATACGCAGTATTTT
TRBV6-6,TRBD2,-,TRBJ2-1,CASRTMTSGGIEQFF,TGTGCCAGCAGGACAATGACTAGCGGGGGGATTGAGCAGTTCTTC
TRBV6-5,TRBD1,-,TRBJ1-2,CASSYSTGVNYGYTF,TGTGCCAGCAGTTACTCGACAGGGGTTAACTATGGCTACACCTTC
TRBV11-2,TRBD2,-,TRBJ2-2,CASSFTLQAGGLGELFF,TGTGCCAGCAGCTTTACCCTCCAAGCGGGGGGGCTCGGGGAGCTGTTTTTT
TRBV5-1,TRBD1,many,TRBJ1-3,CASSLGPGGTGNTIYF,TGCGCCAGCAGCTTGGGTCCAGGGGGTACCGGAAACACCATATATTTT
TRBV29-1,-,once,TRBJ2-1,CSVEGARGAGYNEQFF,TGCAGCGTTGAAGGTGCCCGAGGAGCGGGTTACAATGAGCAGTTCTTC
TRBV7-8,TRBD2,-,TRBJ2-1,CASSSRVVAGGPSPNEQFF,TGTGCCAGCAGCTCCCGGGTGGTAGCGGGGGGACCGAGCCCCAATGAGCAGTTCTTC
TRBV7-3,TRBD2,few,TRBJ2-1,CASSQASAGAYNEQFF,TGTGCCAGCAGCCAGGCCTCTGCGGGAGCATACAATGAGCAGTTCTTC
TRBV6-5,-,-,TRBJ1-3,CASSSRVSGNTIYF,TGTGCCAGCAGTTCCCGGGTCTCTGGAAACACCATATATTTT
TRBV5-5,TRBD1,-,TRBJ1-5,CASSLGRDRIPSNQPQHF,TGTGCCAGCAGCTTGGGTCGGGACAGGATACCTAGCAATCAGCCCCAGCATTTT
TRBV5-6,TRBD1,-,TRBJ1-2,CASSLTPGQGNYGYTF,TGTGCCAGCAGCTTGACGCCGGGACAGGGGAACTATGGCTACACCTTC
TRBV7-2,-,-,TRBJ1-2,CASSSHGANYGYTF,TGTGCCAGCAGCTCACACGGGGCTAACTATGGCTACACCTTC
TRBV24-1,-,-,TRBJ2-3,CATSDLTGTQYF,TGTGCCACCAGTGATTTAACTGGTACGCAGTATTTT
TRBV5-4,-,-,TRBJ1-1,CASSFEGVGIPNTEAFF,TGTGCCAGCAGCTTTGAGGGAGTGGGGATCCCGAACACTGAAGCTTTCTTT
TRBV11-2,TRBD2,-,TRBJ2-2,CASSLRTSGNTGELFF,TGTGCCAGCAGCTTACGGACTAGCGGGAACACCGGGGAGCTGTTTTTT
TRBV5-5,-,-,TRBJ2-7,CASSPGPGAHYEQYF,TGTGCCAGCAGCCCGGGGCCAGGGGCACATTACGAGCAGTACTTC
TRBV18,TRBD1,-,TRBJ1-2,CASSPRGPPYGYTF,TGTGCCAGCTCACCCAGGGGGCCCCCGTATGGCTACACCTTC
TRBV28,-,-,TRBJ2-7,CASKNPGTPLYYEQYF,TGTGCCAGCAAAAACCCCGGGACACCCCTCTATTACGAGCAGTACTTC
TRBV28,TRBD2,-,TRBJ2-7,CASLDREGRAVGQYF,TGTGCCAGCCTCGACCGGGAGGGGAGGGCTGTTGGGCAGTACTTC
TRBV2,TRBD2,-,TRBJ2-1,CASSDPQRGSNEQFF,TGTGCCAGCAGTGATCCCCAGCGGGGGAGCAATGAGCAGTTCTTC
TRBV7-2,TRBD2,-,TRBJ2-2,CASSLTSGGLSGELFF,TGTGCCAGCAGCCTGACTAGCGGGGGATTGAGCGGGGAGCTGTTTTTT
TRBV5-1,TRBD1,-,TRBJ1-5,CASSLGQPNQPQHF,TGCGCCAGCAGCCTGGGACAGCCTAATCAGCCCCAGCATTTT
TRBV19,TRBD1,-,TRBJ1-6,CASSPTGGHSPLHF,TGTGCCAGTAGTCCGACAGGGGGGCATTCACCCCTCCACTTT
TRBV29-1,-,-,TRBJ1-5,CSVEEGGGQPQHF,TGCAGCGTTGAAGAAGGGGGGGGTCAGCCCCAGCATTTT
TRBV10-1,-,-,TRBJ2-3,CASSESGRDTQYF,TGCGCCAGCAGTGAGTCGGGCAGAGATACGCAGTATTTT